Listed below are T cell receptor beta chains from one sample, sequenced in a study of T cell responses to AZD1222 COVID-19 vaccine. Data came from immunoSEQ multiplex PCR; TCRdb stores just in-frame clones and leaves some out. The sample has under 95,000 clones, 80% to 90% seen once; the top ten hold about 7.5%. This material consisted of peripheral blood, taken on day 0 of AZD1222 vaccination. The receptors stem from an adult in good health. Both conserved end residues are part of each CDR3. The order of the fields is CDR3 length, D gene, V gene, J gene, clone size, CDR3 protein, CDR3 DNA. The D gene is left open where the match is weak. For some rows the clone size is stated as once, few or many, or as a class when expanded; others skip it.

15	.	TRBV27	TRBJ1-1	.	CASSSYPGRGTEAFF	TGTGCCAGCAGTTCATACCCGGGAAGGGGCACTGAAGCTTTCTTT
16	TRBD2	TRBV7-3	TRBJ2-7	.	CASSSSGLAGAYEQYF	TGTGCCAGCAGCTCCTCGGGACTAGCGGGGGCCTACGAGCAGTACTTC
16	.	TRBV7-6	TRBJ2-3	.	CASSSWDFASTDTQYF	TGTGCCAGCAGCTCCTGGGACTTCGCAAGCACAGATACGCAGTATTTT
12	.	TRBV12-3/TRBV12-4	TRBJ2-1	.	CASSLPGSEQFF	TGTGCCAGCAGTCTCCCGGGATCTGAGCAGTTCTTC
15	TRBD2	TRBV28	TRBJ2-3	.	CASTLSGLRTDTQYF	TGTGCCAGCACCTTATCGGGACTACGCACAGATACGCAGTATTTT
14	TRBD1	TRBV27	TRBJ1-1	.	CASSLTGVLAEAFF	TGTGCCAGCAGTTTGACAGGGGTGCTTGCTGAAGCTTTCTTT
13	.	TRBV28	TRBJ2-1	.	CASRGTAVNEQFF	TGTGCCAGCAGGGGGACGGCGGTCAATGAGCAGTTCTTC
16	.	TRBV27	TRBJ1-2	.	CASSRASMGISYGYTF	TGTGCCAGCAGCCGGGCCTCAATGGGTATTAGCTATGGCTACACCTTC
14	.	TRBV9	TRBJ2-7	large	CASSVGVSSYEQYF	TGTGCCAGCAGCGTAGGGGTCTCCTCCTACGAGCAGTACTTC
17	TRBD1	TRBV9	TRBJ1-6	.	CASSGTSTGTYNSPLHF	TGTGCCAGCAGCGGCACGTCGACAGGGACCTATAATTCACCCCTCCACTTT
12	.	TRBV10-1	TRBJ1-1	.	CAHTWGRREAFF	TGCGCCCACACCTGGGGCAGAAGGGAAGCTTTCTTT
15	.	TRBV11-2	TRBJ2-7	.	CASSQRRIVSYEQYF	TGTGCCAGCAGCCAGCGGCGGATCGTCAGCTACGAGCAGTACTTC
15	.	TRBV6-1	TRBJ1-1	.	CASSEYGGGSTEAFF	TGTGCCAGCAGTGAATATGGGGGGGGTAGCACTGAAGCTTTCTTT
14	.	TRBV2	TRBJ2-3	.	CASKDGRLTDTQYF	TGTGCCAGCAAGGACGGGAGACTCACAGATACGCAGTATTTT
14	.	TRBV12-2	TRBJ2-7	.	CASRLAGVLGEQYF	TGTGCAAGTCGCTTAGCCGGGGTCCTGGGCGAGCAGTACTTC
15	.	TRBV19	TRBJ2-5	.	CASSISSSIQETQYF	TGTGCCAGTAGTATATCAAGCTCCATCCAAGAGACCCAGTACTTC
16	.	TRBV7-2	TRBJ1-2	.	CASSSGGAGARYGYTF	TGTGCCAGCAGCTCCGGGGGGGCAGGGGCCCGTTATGGCTACACCTTC
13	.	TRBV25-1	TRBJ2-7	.	CASSTQGNLGQYF	TGTGCCAGCAGTACACAGGGAAATCTCGGGCAGTACTTC
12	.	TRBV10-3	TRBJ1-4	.	CATLGGGEKLFF	TGTGCCACACTCGGAGGGGGTGAAAAACTGTTTTTT
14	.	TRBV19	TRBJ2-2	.	CASSIGQNTGELFF	TGTGCCAGTAGTATTGGTCAGAACACCGGGGAGCTGTTTTTT
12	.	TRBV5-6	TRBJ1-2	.	CASSLWGAGYTF	TGTGCCAGCAGCTTATGGGGGGCAGGATACACCTTC
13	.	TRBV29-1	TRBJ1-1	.	CSVAGHANTEAFF	TGCAGCGTCGCGGGACATGCGAACACTGAAGCTTTCTTT
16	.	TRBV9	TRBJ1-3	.	CASSALTGTSGNTIYF	TGTGCCAGCAGCGCCCTTACGGGCACCTCTGGAAACACCATATATTTT